One and the same sample provided the 16 T cell receptor beta chains below, sequenced in a study of OX40 agonist ivuxolimab in advanced cancers. Data came from immunoSEQ multiplex PCR; TCRdb stores just in-frame clones and leaves some out. The sample holds some 74,000 clones, 70% to 85% seen once. The material sequenced was CD4+ or CD8+ T cells sorted from blood, taken in a trial of the OX40 agonist ivuxolimab. All receptors derive from an adult with an advanced solid tumor such as melanoma, head and neck, liver or kidney cancer.

CDR3 sequence (DNA): TGTGCCACCGGACAGGGGAATCAGCCCCAGCATTTT. It encodes CATGQGNQPQHF. V is TRBV6-1 and J is TRBJ1-5; the match to TRBD1 covers 9 bases. V dropped 10 bases and J dropped 4; count of bases not matched to a gene: 2. The CDR3 spans 12 residues. Germline V gives CDR1 MNHNS, CDR2 SASEGT.

The V call is TRBV11-1, the J call TRBJ2-1, with a weak D call TRBD1 (5 bases). Trimming took off 4 bases at V and 0 bases at J, with 10 bases between the two ends. Germline CDR1 reads SGHAT; CDR2 reads FQDESV (reference sequence). This CDR3 is built from 15 residues. The CDR3 DNA sequence: TGTGCCAGCAGCTCCCAGGGCCTCTCCTACAATGAGCAGTTCTTC. Translating it yields CASSSQGLSYNEQFF. Using reference TRBV11-1 and TRBJ2-1 for the parts outside the CDR3, the full variable domain is EAEVAQSPRYKITEKSQAVAFWCDPISGHATLYWYRQILGQGPELLVQFQDESVVDDSQLPKDRFSAERLKGVDSTLKIQPAELGDSAMYLCASSSQGLSYNEQFFGPGTRLTVL.

The rearrangement links TRBV7-2 to TRBJ2-1, with D tentatively TRBD2 (5 bases). Germline V CDR1 and CDR2: SGHTA, FQGNSA. This CDR3 is built from 12 residues. V was cut by 1 base and J by 15 bases, with 13 bases left in between. The chain's CDR3 is CASSLDRDSSFF. Here the CDR3 DNA reads TGTGCCAGCAGCTTAGATCGGGATTCGTCGTTCTTC.

The chain uses TRBV14 and TRBJ2-6; 10 nucleotides align to TRBD1. V lost 4 bases and J lost 0; bases outside the gene matches: 24. The CDR3 runs to 24 residues. The germline V gene has CDR1 SGHDN and CDR2 FVKESK. The CDR3 bases are TGTGCCAGCAGCCCCCAACGGGACAGGGGATTGTTCCCCCCTCCAAACTCTGGGGCCAACGTCCTGACTTTC. Protein sequence: CASSPQRDRGLFPPPNSGANVLTF.

The rearrangement links TRBV28 to TRBJ2-7; 8 bases agree with TRBD2. Germline V gene sequence: CDR1 MDHEN, CDR2 SYDVKM. With 5 bases clipped from V and 9 bases from J, the junction kept 6 bases outside the gene matches. The CDR3 is 12 amino acids. The DNA of the CDR3 is TGTGCCAGCAGTAATATAGCGGGAATGCAGTACTTC. It specifies CASSNIAGMQYF. The whole variable domain, remainder taken from reference TRBV28 and TRBJ2-7, is DVKVTQSSRYLVKRTGEKVFLECVQDMDHENMFWYRQDPGLGLRLIYFSYDVKMKEKGDIPEGYSVSREKKERFSLILESASTNQTSMYLCASSNIAGMQYFGPGTRLTVT.

The chain uses TRBV7-9 and TRBJ1-2; no clear D gene. From germline, CDR1 is SEHNR and CDR2 FQNEAQ (reference sequence). The CDR3 runs 12 residues. The V end was cut by 1 base, the J end by 5 bases, with 5 bases between. As DNA, the CDR3 is TGTGCCAGCAGCTTAGACGGGTATGGCTACACCTTC. Translating it yields CASSLDGYGYTF.

The rearrangement links TRBV30 to TRBJ2-3, with a weak D call TRBD2 (5 bases). CDR3 length equals 16 residues. The germline V gene encodes CDR1 GTSNPN and CDR2 SVGIG (reference sequence). V lost 0 bases, J lost 0 bases, and 13 bases lay in between. The CDR3 reads CAWSVGTSSSTDTQYF. CDR3 DNA: TGTGCCTGGAGTGTAGGTACTAGTTCTAGCACAGATACGCAGTATTTT.

The chain links TRBV13 to TRBJ2-1, with TRBD2 matching over 11 bases. This CDR3 has 16 residues. Germline V lookup: CDR1 PRHDT, CDR2 FYEKMQ (reference sequence). V was pared by 5 bases and J by 6 bases, with 9 bases of the junction left unmatched. The DNA for the CDR3 is TGTGCCAGCAGCCTGGGACTAGCGGTGGACGTCAATGAGCAGTTCTTC. Translated, it gives CASSLGLAVDVNEQFF. Full variable domain (missing parts from reference TRBV13 and TRBJ2-1): AAGVIQSPRHLIKEKRETATLKCYPIPRHDTVYWYQQGPGQDPQFLISFYEKMQSDKGSIPDRFSAQQFSDYHSELNMSSLELGDSALYFCASSLGLAVDVNEQFFGPGTRLTVL.

The genes are TRBV30 and TRBJ1-6; 8 nucleotides line up with TRBD1. The V and J ends lost 1 base and 7 bases, in that order; junction bases with no gene match: 6. Per germline, CDR1 GTSNPN and CDR2 SVGIG (reference sequence). The CDR3 is made up of 15 amino acids. The CDR3 loop reads CAWSGTGLGNSPLHF. CDR3 DNA sequence: TGTGCCTGGAGTGGGACAGGGCTTGGAAATTCACCCCTCCACTTT.

The rearrangement uses TRBV4-1 and TRBJ2-7; D might be TRBD1 or TRBD2, each matching 5 bases. The CDR3 extends over 14 amino acids. V was cut by 2 bases and J by 4 bases, with 12 bases left in between. Germline CDR1 and CDR2: MGHRA and YSYEKL. The CDR3 nucleotides are TGCGCCAGCAGCCAACAAAAGGGACCTTACGAGCAGTACTTC. This translates into CASSQQKGPYEQYF.

The rearrangement joins TRBV19 to TRBJ2-1, with 10 bases matching TRBD1. The V and J ends lost 8 bases and 0 bases, in that order; junction bases with no gene match: 10. The germline V gene encodes CDR1 LNHDA and CDR2 SQIVND (reference sequence). This CDR3 spans 17 amino acids. In DNA, the CDR3 is TGTGCCAGTCAGACAGGGGGCGGGGGAAGCTCCTACAATGAGCAGTTCTTC. Translation: CASQTGGGGSSYNEQFF. The full variable domain, in which reference TRBV19 and TRBJ2-1 provide the parts outside the CDR3, is DGGITQSPKYLFRKEGQNVTLSCEQNLNHDAMYWYRQDPGQGLRLIYYSQIVNDFQKGDIAEGYSVSREKKESFPLTVTSAQKNPTAFYLCASQTGGGGSSYNEQFFGPGTRLTVL.

The chain has TRBV5-1 and TRBJ2-5; no reliable D call. The CDR3 length is 12 residues. V lost 1 base to trimming and J lost 1 base, with 2 bases between them. The germline gives CDR1 SGHRS, CDR2 YFSETQ. CDR3 loop: CASSLIQETQYF. CDR3 in DNA: TGCGCCAGCAGCTTGATCCAAGAGACCCAGTACTTC.

The chain combines TRBV30 with TRBJ2-5; TRBD1 might be the D (6 bases). The assigned J gene may be wrong: the sequence end matches TRBJ2-7 better. Germline-derived CDR1 and CDR2 are GTSNPN and SVGIG (reference sequence). CDR3 size: 12 residues. The CDR3 protein is CAWTGDSYEQYF. The DNA for the CDR3 is TGTGCCTGGACAGGGGATTCCTACGAGCAGTACTTC.

This clone was seen once. This rearrangement joins TRBV27 to TRBJ2-1; 8 nucleotides align to TRBD2. Germline V gene lookup returns CDR1 MNHEY and CDR2 SMNVEV (reference sequence). After removal of 7 bases from V and 7 bases from J, the junction contained 6 bases not matched to a gene. CDR3 length: 13 amino acids. CDR3 sequence (DNA): TGTGCCAGCATCGGAGCGGGGGTTAATGAGCAGTTCTTC. The encoded protein is CASIGAGVNEQFF.

V usage is TRBV4-3 and J usage is TRBJ2-2; D perhaps matches TRBD1 (6 bases). This CDR3 has 16 residues. Germline lookup yields CDR1 LGHNA and CDR2 YSLEER. Trimming took 0 bases from V and 3 from J, leaving 11 bases between them. The chain's CDR3 is CASSQDGRGHTGELFF. The CDR3 coding sequence is TGCGCCAGCAGCCAAGACGGCAGGGGACACACCGGGGAGCTGTTTTTT.

The genes are TRBV9 and TRBJ1-4; 7 positions agree with TRBD1. After removal of 4 bases from V and 6 bases from J, the junction contained 9 bases not matched to a gene. CDR1 SGDLS and CDR2 YYNGEE come from the germline V gene. The CDR3 loop spans 15 amino acids. The CDR3 region has the DNA TGTGCCAGCAGCTTACAGACAGGGCCGCATGAAAAACTGTTTTTT. Its translation: CASSLQTGPHEKLFF. The entire variable domain, with the rest obtained from reference TRBV9 and TRBJ1-4, is as follows: DSGVTQTPKHLITATGQRVTLRCSPRSGDLSVYWYQQSLDQGLQFLIQYYNGEERAKGNILERFSAQQFPDLHSELNLSSLELGDSALYFCASSLQTGPHEKLFFGSGTQLSVL.